One T cell receptor (beta chain) is described in this entry. The antigen remains unidentified. The data stem from a study of siplizumab effects on memory and regulatory T cells. Germline CDR1 reads MNHNY; CDR2 reads SVGAGI (reference sequence). The CDR3 is made up of 15 amino acids. The V segment lost 6 bases and the J segment 2 bases; nucleotides outside the gene matches: 7. Coculturing was carried out on the mixed lymphocyte reaction cells. It lasted around 6 days and was done at 37°C. Profiled with immunoSEQ multiplex PCR; TCRdb holds only in-frame clones, not every one. The sample has some 15,000 clones, about 49% seen once. Broader study findings: Unstimulated subsets were the mapping target of only a minor fraction of alloreactive clones. Contribution to the alloresponse seemed major for naive T cells, which also seemed more diverse than memory cells.

The TCR originated in a human donor in good health; the cells came from an allogeneic mixed lymphocyte reaction. Sequences were obtained from CFSE-low (dividing) CD4+ T cells sorted from an allogeneic mixed lymphocyte reaction. The chain joins TRBV6-6 to TRBJ2-5; 9 positions match TRBD2. CDR3 bases: TGTGCCAGCAGGATAGCGGGGGCGACACAAGAGACCCAGTACTTC. Encoded protein: CASRIAGATQETQYF.